Below, 11 T cell receptor beta chains from the same sample are listed, as sequenced in a study of cytomegalovirus exposure and HLA in healthy donors. Both 60 Vbeta primers and 13 Jbeta primers went into the PCR. Only in-frame clones appear in the TCRdb table, and some are missing; sequencing was by immunoSEQ multiplex PCR. The sample includes some 120,000 clones, about 80% seen only once; the top ten take under 3%. The sequenced sample consisted of PBMCs. These receptors were obtained from a man aged 25 to 40 in good health and CMV-seronegative.

The V gene is TRBV7-2, the J gene TRBJ1-2; D may be TRBD1 (6 bases). Germline lookup yields CDR1 SGHTA and CDR2 FQGNSA. V was clipped by 4 bases and J by 4 bases, with 13 bases between them. The CDR3 covers 14 residues. The CDR3 loop is CASSSSGALYGYTF. The CDR3 nucleotides are TGTGCCAGCAGCTCTTCAGGGGCCCTCTATGGCTACACCTTC. Drawing the rest from reference TRBV7-2 and TRBJ1-2, the complete variable domain is GAGVSQSPSNKVTEKGKDVELRCDPISGHTALYWYRQSLGQGLEFLIYFQGNSAPDKSGLPSDRFSAERTGGSVSTLTIQRTQQEDSAVYLCASSSSGALYGYTFGSGTRLTVV.

This clone was seen a single time. The chain joins TRBV30 to TRBJ1-5; no definite D call. V dropped 1 base and J dropped 5 bases, with 9 bases sitting between them. The CDR3 loop spans 13 amino acids. CDR1 and CDR2 (germline): GTSNPN, SVGIG (reference sequence). This CDR3 reads CAWSGGPDQPQHF. Written as DNA, the CDR3 is TGTGCCTGGAGTGGAGGGCCCGATCAGCCCCAGCATTTT.

As for this clone: The germline gene is not matched at one end of the junction; a read error may be the cause. This rearrangement joins TRBV19 to TRBJ1-1, with unresolved D. The germline CDR1 and CDR2 sequences are LNHDA and SQIVND (reference sequence). CDR3 length: 12 residues. The CDR3 nucleotides are TGTGCCAGTGGTATAGATCTGGGCCAAGCTTTCTTT. Its translation: CASGIDLGQAFF.

The chain is built from TRBV2 and TRBJ2-7; 13 bases match TRBD2. The germline gives CDR1 SNHLY, CDR2 FYNNEI. The junction had 1 base not matched to a gene; V was cut back by 8 bases and J by 0 bases. This CDR3 comprises 14 residues. The CDR3 spells CASWTSGSSYEQYF. CDR3 in DNA: TGTGCCAGCTGGACTAGCGGGAGCTCCTACGAGCAGTACTTC. The full variable domain, its missing parts supplied by reference TRBV2 and TRBJ2-7, is EPEVTQTPSHQVTQMGQEVILRCVPISNHLYFYWYRQILGQKVEFLVSFYNNEISEKSEIFDDQFSVERPDGSNFTLKIRSTKLEDSAMYFCASWTSGSSYEQYFGPGTRLTVT.

This chain joins TRBV9 and TRBJ2-3; possibly TRBD2 for D (6 bases). V was cut by 0 bases and J by 0 bases, with 11 bases left in between. Germline loops: CDR1 SGDLS, CDR2 YYNGEE. The CDR3 consists of 16 residues. CDR3 sequence (DNA): TGTGCCAGCAGCGTAGGCGGCGGGAAGAGCACAGATACGCAGTATTTT. This encodes CASSVGGGKSTDTQYF.

CDR3 in DNA: TGTGCCAGCAGCTTAGCCGGGACTAGCGGGGTCGCTGAGCAGTTCTTC. The encoded protein is CASSLAGTSGVAEQFF. The chain combines TRBV7-6 with TRBJ2-1; TRBD2 aligns across 13 bases. V was clipped by 0 bases and J by 9 bases; unmatched bases: 5. There are 16 residues in the CDR3. The germline V gene has CDR1 SGHVS and CDR2 FNYEAQ.

J is TRBJ2-3 and V is TRBV12-5; D possibly corresponds to TRBD2 (6 bases). The CDR3 loop spans 16 amino acids. Germline CDR1 reads LGHNT; CDR2 reads FRNRAP. Trimming shortened V by 2 bases and J by 1 base, and 13 bases separated the two germline ends. CDR3 nucleotide sequence: TGTGCTAGTGGTTTGTGGATAGCGGCCGGCACAGATACGCAGTATTTT. Its protein is CASGLWIAAGTDTQYF.

The chain uses TRBV9 and TRBJ1-2, with D unclear. There are 11 residues in the CDR3. Germline values: CDR1 SGDLS, CDR2 YYNGEE. V was clipped by 4 bases and J by 9 bases, with 10 bases between them. Written as DNA, the CDR3 is TGTGCCAGCAGCCCCACGAGCAGCTACACCTTC. Translation: CASSPTSSYTF.

The V call is TRBV7-2, the J call TRBJ2-7; 8 bases match TRBD1. The CDR3 runs 14 residues. The V and J ends lost 1 base and 3 bases, in that order; junction bases with no gene match: 2. Germline assignment: CDR1 SGHTA and CDR2 FQGNSA. This CDR3 reads CASSLGTGFYEQYF. CDR3 coding DNA: TGTGCCAGCAGCTTAGGGACAGGGTTCTACGAGCAGTACTTC.

The gene calls are TRBV19 and TRBJ2-7; 8 bases are a match to TRBD2. This CDR3 has 15 residues. The V gene's germline CDR1 is LNHDA and CDR2 SQIVND (reference sequence). J was trimmed by 2 bases and V by 6 bases; bases with no gene match: 9. The CDR3 is CASSGKLAATYEQYF. CDR3 bases: TGTGCCAGTAGCGGTAAACTAGCGGCAACCTACGAGCAGTACTTC.

V usage is TRBV11-1 and J usage is TRBJ2-5, with 10 bases aligning to TRBD2. Germline V lookup: CDR1 SGHAT, CDR2 FQDESV (reference sequence). Trimming removed 7 bases from V and 1 base from J; junction bases left unmatched: 6. This CDR3 comprises 15 residues. The CDR3 coding sequence is TGTGCCAGCACTACTAGCGGGAACATCCAAGAGACCCAGTACTTC. Its protein product is CASTTSGNIQETQYF.